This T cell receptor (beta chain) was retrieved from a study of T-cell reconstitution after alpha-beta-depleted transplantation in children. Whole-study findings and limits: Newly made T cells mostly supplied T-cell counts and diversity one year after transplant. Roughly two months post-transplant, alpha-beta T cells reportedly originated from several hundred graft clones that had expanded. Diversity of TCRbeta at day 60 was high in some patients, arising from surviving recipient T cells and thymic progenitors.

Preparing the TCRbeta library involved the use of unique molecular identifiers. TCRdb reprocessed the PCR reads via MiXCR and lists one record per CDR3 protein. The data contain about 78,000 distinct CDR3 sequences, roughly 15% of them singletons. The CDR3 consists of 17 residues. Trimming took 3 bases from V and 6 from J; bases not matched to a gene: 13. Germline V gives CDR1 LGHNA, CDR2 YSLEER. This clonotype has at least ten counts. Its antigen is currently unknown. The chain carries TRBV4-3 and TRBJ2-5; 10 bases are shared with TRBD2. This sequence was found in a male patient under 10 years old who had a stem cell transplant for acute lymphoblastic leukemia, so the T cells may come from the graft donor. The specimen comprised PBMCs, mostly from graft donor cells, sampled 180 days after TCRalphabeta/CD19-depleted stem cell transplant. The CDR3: CASSQSTQREGRKTQYF. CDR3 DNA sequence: TGCGCCAGCAGCCAGTCGACCCAGCGGGAGGGCCGAAAGACCCAGTACTTC.